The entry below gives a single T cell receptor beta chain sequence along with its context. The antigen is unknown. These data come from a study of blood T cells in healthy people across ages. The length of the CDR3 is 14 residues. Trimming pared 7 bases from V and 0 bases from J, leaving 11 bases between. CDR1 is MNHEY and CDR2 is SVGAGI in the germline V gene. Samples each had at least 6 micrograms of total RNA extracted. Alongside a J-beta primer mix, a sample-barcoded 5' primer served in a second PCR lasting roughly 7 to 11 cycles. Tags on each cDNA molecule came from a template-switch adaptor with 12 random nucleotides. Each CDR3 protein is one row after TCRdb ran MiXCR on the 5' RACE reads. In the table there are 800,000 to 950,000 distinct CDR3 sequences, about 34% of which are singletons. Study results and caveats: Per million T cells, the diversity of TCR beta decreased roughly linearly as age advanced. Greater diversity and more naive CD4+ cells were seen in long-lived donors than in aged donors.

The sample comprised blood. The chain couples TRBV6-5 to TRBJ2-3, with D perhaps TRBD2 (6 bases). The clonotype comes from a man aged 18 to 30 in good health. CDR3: CASKSGPSTDTQYF. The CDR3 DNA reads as TGTGCCAGCAAAAGCGGGCCTAGCACAGATACGCAGTATTTT.